Below, 23 T cell receptor beta chains from the same sample are listed, as sequenced in a study of T cell clonotyping in hematopoietic cell transplantation. The data were produced by immunoSEQ multiplex PCR, yet TCRdb's version contains in-frame clones alone and is incomplete. The profile shows more than 9,500 clones, roughly 87% of them singletons. The sequenced material came from peripheral blood mononuclear cells. Receptors originate from a human donor who either received an allogeneic hematopoietic cell transplant for a myeloid malignancy or was a related donor (not recorded which). Some clones in this sample may be carry-over from other donors' samples.

In its sample, this clone was seen a few times. The chain is built from TRBV6-5 and TRBJ1-3; 9 bases fit TRBD1. The CDR3 is made up of 14 amino acids. The germline V gene encodes CDR1 MNHEY and CDR2 SVGAGI. With V trimmed by 5 bases and J by 2 bases, 1 base remained unmatched. The CDR3 region is CASSRTGAGNTIYF. In DNA, the CDR3 is TGTGCCAGCAGTAGGACAGGGGCTGGAAACACCATATATTTT.

The V gene is TRBV6-5, the J gene TRBJ2-7; 8 bases map to TRBD1. The ends lost 5 bases at V and 0 bases at J; junction bases unmatched: 3. Germline V gives CDR1 MNHEY, CDR2 SVGAGI. The CDR3 has 14 residues. CDR3 in amino acids: CASSRGTGSYEQYF. In nucleotides, the CDR3 is TGTGCCAGCAGTAGGGGGACAGGCTCCTACGAGCAGTACTTC.

This clone is a singleton in its sample. The chain joins TRBV7-6 to TRBJ1-4; D remains unclear. Germline V gives CDR1 SGHVS, CDR2 FNYEAQ. This CDR3 comprises 13 residues. V shed 2 bases and J shed 8 bases, with 9 bases lying between them. The CDR3 loop reads CASSLKHGEKLFF. CDR3 in DNA: TGTGCCAGCAGCTTAAAGCACGGGGAAAAACTGTTTTTT.

The genes are TRBV6-6 and TRBJ2-7; D remains unclear. Deletions cut 7 bases from V and 3 bases from J, with 13 bases between. CDR1 MNHNY and CDR2 SVGAGI come from the germline V gene (reference sequence). The CDR3 runs to 13 residues. The CDR3 region has the DNA TGTGCCAGCACTGCGCCCTGGCTCTACGAGCAGTACTTC. Translating it yields CASTAPWLYEQYF.

The CDR3 protein is CASSPNPWGQNEKLFF. CDR3 bases: TGCGCCAGCAGCCCCAACCCGTGGGGGCAAAATGAAAAACTGTTTTTT. The chain has TRBV5-1 and TRBJ1-4; a possible D gene is TRBD1 (6 bases). The CDR3 totals 16 residues. Germline values: CDR1 SGHRS, CDR2 YFSETQ. The V gene lost 4 bases and the J gene lost 5 bases, with 18 bases spanning the gap.

This clone was seen more than once but under ten times. V is TRBV5-1 and J is TRBJ1-6; 7 nucleotides agree with TRBD1. Germline V CDR1 and CDR2: SGHRS, YFSETQ. CDR3 length: 14 amino acids. Trimming took 2 bases from V and 7 from J; bases not matched to a gene: 3. The CDR3 DNA sequence: TGCGCCAGCAGCTTCGGGACAGAGAATTCACCCCTCCACTTT. Protein product: CASSFGTENSPLHF.

V is TRBV10-1 and J is TRBJ2-5, with D possibly matching TRBD1 (8 bases). The CDR3 runs 17 residues. CDR1 is WNHNN, CDR2 SYGVQD, per germline (reference sequence). V was trimmed by 0 bases and J by 4 bases, leaving 18 bases between them. The chain's CDR3 is CASSESQATGEGETQYF. For the CDR3, the DNA is TGCGCCAGCAGTGAGTCCCAGGCGACAGGGGAGGGAGAGACCCAGTACTTC.

The chain employs TRBV7-3 and TRBJ2-5; 8 bases align to TRBD1. This CDR3 comprises 15 residues. CDR1 SGHTA and CDR2 FQGTGA come from the germline V gene. The ends lost 2 bases at V and 4 bases at J; junction bases unmatched: 6. The CDR3 bases are TGTGCCAGCAGCTTAGAGGCAGGGGGCTTAGAGACCCAGTACTTC. It is translated as CASSLEAGGLETQYF.

This clone was counted only a few times. This CDR3 reads CASTVGQGPHEQYF. The CDR3 nucleotides are TGTGCCAGCACCGTAGGACAGGGGCCCCACGAGCAGTACTTC. J is TRBJ2-7 and V is TRBV7-9, with 9 bases fitting TRBD1. The germline gives CDR1 SEHNR, CDR2 FQNEAQ (reference sequence). Trimming removed 7 bases from V and 5 bases from J; junction bases left unmatched: 9. The CDR3 contains 14 residues. Looking up the rest from reference TRBV7-9 and TRBJ2-7 gives the full variable domain: DTGVSQNPRHKITKRGQNVTFRCDPISEHNRLYWYRQTLGQGPEFLTYFQNEAQLEKSRLLSDRFSAERPKGSFSTLEIQRTEQGDSAMYLCASTVGQGPHEQYFGPGTRLTVT.

The CDR3 spells CASSLESGANVLTF. CDR3 DNA: TGCGCCAGCAGCTTGGAGTCTGGGGCCAACGTCCTGACTTTC. The gene calls are TRBV5-1 and TRBJ2-6; no definite D call. Looked up from germline, CDR1 is SGHRS and CDR2 is YFSETQ. The CDR3 covers 14 residues. Trimming left V 0 bases short and J 1 base short, with 2 bases between.

The gene calls are TRBV5-1 and TRBJ2-7; 9 bases are a match to TRBD1. The CDR3 loop spans 15 amino acids. Germline V CDR1 and CDR2: SGHRS, YFSETQ. J was trimmed by 5 bases and V by 0 bases; bases with no gene match: 6. Written as DNA, the CDR3 is TGCGCCAGCAGCTTGGCCTGGGACAGGGCCCACGAGCAGTACTTC. Its protein is CASSLAWDRAHEQYF.

The V and J genes are TRBV14 and TRBJ1-2; TRBD1 agrees at 12 bases. J gave up 7 bases and V 4 bases, and 7 bases lay outside the gene matches. The CDR3 runs to 15 residues. Germline V gene sequence: CDR1 SGHDN, CDR2 FVKESK. CDR3 DNA sequence: TGTGCCAGCAGCCCGGGACAGGGGGCGCAGGGTGGCTACACCTTC. It is translated as CASSPGQGAQGGYTF.

The chain uses TRBV7-2 and TRBJ2-1; the match to TRBD2 covers 11 bases. CDR1 and CDR2 (germline): SGHTA, FQGNSA. J gave up 6 bases and V 0 bases, and 13 bases lay outside the gene matches. The CDR3 covers 19 residues. The CDR3 sequence is CASSLARLAGGNRRNEQFF. DNA of the CDR3: TGTGCCAGCAGCTTAGCCCGGCTAGCGGGGGGTAATCGGCGCAATGAGCAGTTCTTC.

The chain carries TRBV7-9 and TRBJ1-1; no clear D. V dropped 7 bases and J dropped 1 base, with 13 bases sitting between them. The length of the CDR3 is 14 residues. Germline values: CDR1 SEHNR, CDR2 FQNEAQ (reference sequence). Here the CDR3 reads CASNDRQSNTEAFF. The CDR3 DNA reads as TGTGCCAGCAACGACCGACAATCGAACACTGAAGCTTTCTTT. Supplemented by reference TRBV7-9 and TRBJ1-1, the full variable domain reads DTGVSQNPRHKITKRGQNVTFRCDPISEHNRLYWYRQTLGQGPEFLTYFQNEAQLEKSRLLSDRFSAERPKGSFSTLEIQRTEQGDSAMYLCASNDRQSNTEAFFGQGTRLTVV.

In this sample, this clone turned up once. The V and J genes are TRBV5-5 and TRBJ1-5, with TRBD1 identical over 7 bases. With V trimmed by 2 bases and J by 0 bases, 2 bases remained unmatched. Germline V gives CDR1 SGHKS, CDR2 YYEKEE (reference sequence). The length of the CDR3 is 15 residues. The CDR3 here is CASSLQGNSNQPQHF. CDR3 DNA: TGTGCCAGCAGCTTACAGGGGAATAGCAATCAGCCCCAGCATTTT.

V gene TRBV9 combines with J gene TRBJ1-5; 7 bases are a match to TRBD1. Germline V gene data show CDR1 as SGDLS and CDR2 as YYNGEE. The CDR3 extends over 12 amino acids. V shed 3 bases, J shed 10 bases, and the junction held 4 bases outside the gene matches. CDR3 sequence reads: CASSGQGCPQHF. The DNA of the CDR3 is TGTGCCAGCAGCGGACAGGGTTGTCCCCAGCATTTT. Variable domain in full (rest from reference TRBV9 and TRBJ1-5): DSGVTQTPKHLITATGQRVTLRCSPRSGDLSVYWYQQSLDQGLQFLIQYYNGEERAKGNILERFSAQQFPDLHSELNLSSLELGDSALYFCASSGQGCPQHFGDGTRLSIL.

The V gene is TRBV7-9, the J gene TRBJ1-5; D call uncertain. V lost 5 bases to trimming and J lost 4 bases, with 12 bases between them. This CDR3 spans 14 amino acids. The germline V gene encodes CDR1 SEHNR and CDR2 FQNEAQ (reference sequence). CDR3 DNA sequence: TGTGCCAGCAGCCTTAACACGGGAAATCAGCCCCAGCATTTT. It is translated as CASSLNTGNQPQHF.

This chain joins TRBV2 and TRBJ2-3, with TRBD1 as a possible D gene (5 bases). Germline CDR1 is SNHLY and CDR2 is FYNNEI. V was cut by 5 bases and J by 4 bases, with 7 bases left in between. The CDR3 sequence is 12 residues long. The CDR3, as DNA: TGTGCCAGCAGTTCAGGGTCAGATACGCAGTATTTT. Protein sequence: CASSSGSDTQYF.

The chain employs TRBV5-1 and TRBJ1-2, with 8 bases matching TRBD1. J lost 4 bases, V lost 9 bases, and 14 bases had no gene match. Germline loops: CDR1 SGHRS, CDR2 YFSETQ. The CDR3 loop spans 15 amino acids. The CDR3 nucleotides are TGCGCCACGGCGAGGGAACAGGGGGGCGGCTATGGCTACACCTTC. Its translation is CATAREQGGGYGYTF.

The V gene is TRBV19, the J gene TRBJ1-2; tentative D call: TRBD1 (6 bases). Germline CDR1 LNHDA, CDR2 SQIVND (reference sequence). Trimming cost V 8 bases and J 4 bases, with 32 bases left between them. CDR3 length: 19 amino acids. The DNA of the CDR3 is TGTGCCAGTTCCCTTATTGGGGACATCCTACCGGACTTGGGCTATGGCTACACCTTC. The encoded protein is CASSLIGDILPDLGYGYTF.

J is TRBJ1-1 and V is TRBV5-6; D remains unclear. The CDR3 totals 12 residues. CDR1 SGHDT and CDR2 YYEEEE come from the germline V gene. Trimming removed 4 bases at V and 3 bases at J, with 7 bases between. CDR3 sequence reads: CASSLGDTEAFF. The DNA of the CDR3 is TGTGCCAGCAGCCTGGGAGACACTGAAGCTTTCTTT.

V gene TRBV7-9 combines with J gene TRBJ2-7; 10 bases align to TRBD1. Germline CDR1 is SEHNR and CDR2 is FQNEAQ (reference sequence). Trimming took 5 bases from V and 2 from J; bases not matched to a gene: 12. The CDR3 runs 17 residues. CDR3 bases: TGTGCCAGCAGCCCCCGGGACAGGGGAAAGGGTCCCTACGAGCAGTACTTC. Its protein product is CASSPRDRGKGPYEQYF.

This clone was detected once. This chain links TRBV19 with TRBJ2-5; TRBD2 matches 8 bases. Germline CDR1 reads LNHDA; CDR2 reads SQIVND (reference sequence). The CDR3 has 14 amino acids. After removal of 7 bases from V and 6 bases from J, the junction contained 10 bases not matched to a gene. Written as DNA, the CDR3 is TGTGCCAGTACCACCGGGGGGGCCGTAAAGACCCAGTACTTC. Translated, it gives CASTTGGAVKTQYF.